Listed here are 32 T cell receptor beta chains from one sample, sequenced in a study of long-term antiretroviral therapy in people with HIV. The assay, immunoSEQ v3.0, was run at survey level. Clones were read by immunoSEQ multiplex PCR, and TCRdb kept only the in-frame ones, dropping some. The top ten hold more than 5.5% of the sample, which has over 25,000 clones, roughly 87% seen once. The sequences come from unsorted PBMCs, collected 1.1 years before starting antiretroviral therapy. All receptors derive from a woman aged 25 to 39 with HIV.

The chain recombines TRBV4-1 with TRBJ2-4; 7 nucleotides align to TRBD1. V lost 2 bases, J lost 1 base, and 8 bases stayed unmatched. Germline lookup yields CDR1 MGHRA and CDR2 YSYEKL. The CDR3 is made up of 17 amino acids. The chain's CDR3 is CASSQIPLTGAKNIQYF. The CDR3 DNA is TGCGCCAGCAGCCAAATCCCCCTGACAGGGGCCAAAAACATTCAGTACTTC.

The chain joins TRBV6-1 to TRBJ2-7; D is possibly TRBD2 (6 bases). The CDR3 covers 14 residues. Germline loops: CDR1 MNHNS, CDR2 SASEGT. Trimming shortened V by 5 bases and J by 0 bases, and 11 bases separated the two germline ends. Here the CDR3 DNA reads TGTGCCAGCAGTCCCATCGGGGGCTCCTACGAGCAGTACTTC. Amino acid sequence: CASSPIGGSYEQYF.

This clone was counted a single time. The chain has TRBV6-5 and TRBJ1-2; no reliable D call. The CDR3 is 15 residues long. In germline, CDR1 is MNHEY, CDR2 SVGAGI. The germline V and J ends were trimmed by 0 bases and 0 bases, with 8 bases remaining between them. The CDR3 reads CASSYSSYSNYGYTF. The CDR3 bases are TGTGCCAGCAGTTACTCGTCTTACTCTAACTATGGCTACACCTTC.

The chain uses TRBV5-4 and TRBJ2-3; perhaps D is TRBD1 or TRBD2 (5 bases each). The length of the CDR3 is 15 residues. Deletions cut 5 bases from V and 2 bases from J, with 15 bases between. The germline V gene encodes CDR1 SGHNT and CDR2 YYREEE (reference sequence). The CDR3 nucleotides are TGTGCCAGCAGGGGACGGCTTGGGTTCACAGATACGCAGTATTTT. This gives the protein CASRGRLGFTDTQYF.

This clone came up a few times. V is TRBV6-5 and J is TRBJ1-1; D is ambiguous. The CDR3 extends over 13 amino acids. V lost 6 bases, J lost 5 bases, and 13 bases lay in between. The germline CDR1 and CDR2 sequences are MNHEY and SVGAGI. The CDR3 nucleotides are TGTGCCAGCAGCTTACACTCCACAACTGAAGCTTTCTTT. Protein product: CASSLHSTTEAFF.

This clone has only one observation. The V call is TRBV19, the J call TRBJ2-6; possibly TRBD2 for D (6 bases). Trimming stripped 7 bases from V and 2 bases from J, with 12 bases between. There are 15 residues in the CDR3. Per the germline V gene, CDR1 is LNHDA and CDR2 is SQIVND (reference sequence). DNA of the CDR3: TGTGCCAGTACCTCAGGAGGGACTGGGGCCAACGTCCTGACTTTC. It translates to CASTSGGTGANVLTF.

J is TRBJ2-7 and V is TRBV7-9; perhaps TRBD1 as D (7 bases). The germline V gene encodes CDR1 SEHNR and CDR2 FQNEAQ (reference sequence). There are 13 residues in the CDR3. V gave up 6 bases and J gave up 2 bases, with 11 bases separating them. The CDR3 DNA follows: TGTGCCAGCAGTCCAGGGGGGACCTACGAGCAGTACGTC. This gives the protein CASSPGGTYEQYV.

This clone was seen once. For the CDR3, the DNA is TGTGCCAGCAGTTACGGGGGAGGACTACAAGAGACCCAGTACTTC. Its translation: CASSYGGGLQETQYF. The chain employs TRBV27 and TRBJ2-5, with D possibly TRBD2 on 6 matching bases. This CDR3 spans 15 amino acids. Germline V CDR1 and CDR2: MNHEY, SMNVEV (reference sequence). Trimming removed 4 bases at V and 2 bases at J, with 14 bases between.

The chain uses TRBV4-1 and TRBJ2-1, with D hard to call. Trimming left V 4 bases short and J 5 bases short, with 3 bases between. The length of the CDR3 is 11 residues. CDR1 is MGHRA, CDR2 YSYEKL, per germline. The CDR3, as DNA: TGCGCCAGCAGCCGGGACAATGAGCAGTTCTTC. Protein product: CASSRDNEQFF.

This chain uses TRBV7-3 with TRBJ2-1; D not certain. CDR3 length equals 17 residues. Trimming stripped 0 bases from V and 0 bases from J, with 12 bases between. CDR1 and CDR2 from the germline V gene are SGHTA and FQGTGA. Written as DNA, the CDR3 is TGTGCCAGCAGCTTAACTCGGAGCAGAAACTCCTACAATGAGCAGTTCTTC. This gives the protein CASSLTRSRNSYNEQFF.

CDR3 sequence reads: CASSPGATNEKLFF. The DNA for the CDR3 is TGTGCCAGCTCACCTGGAGCAACTAATGAAAAACTGTTTTTT. The V call is TRBV18, the J call TRBJ1-4; D unclear. Trimming cost V 3 bases and J 0 bases, with 5 bases left between them. CDR1 is KGHSH, CDR2 LQKENI, per germline. The CDR3 loop spans 14 amino acids.

V is TRBV7-2 and J is TRBJ1-5; no reliable D call. V was clipped by 4 bases and J by 9 bases, with 10 bases between them. Per the germline V gene, CDR1 is SGHTA and CDR2 is FQGNSA. The CDR3 runs to 12 residues. The CDR3 loop is CASSSLRWPQHF. CDR3 in DNA: TGTGCCAGCAGCTCTTTGCGATGGCCCCAGCATTTT.

In this sample, this clone turned up once. CDR3 bases: TGTGCCAGCAGCTTTCAGCAAGAGACCCAGTACTTC. Residues: CASSFQQETQYF. V usage is TRBV5-5 and J usage is TRBJ2-5, with D unresolved. Between the trimmed V and J ends, which lost 2 bases and 2 bases, there was a span of 4 bases. Germline V gene lookup returns CDR1 SGHKS and CDR2 YYEKEE (reference sequence). This CDR3 region has 12 residues.

The CDR3 loop is CASSLDWAGETQYF. The CDR3 nucleotides read TGTGCCAGCTCACTTGACTGGGCCGGGGAGACCCAGTACTTC. This chain joins TRBV18 and TRBJ2-5; D not resolved. Per germline, CDR1 KGHSH and CDR2 LQKENI. Trimming removed 4 bases at V and 5 bases at J, with 14 bases between. This CDR3 has 14 residues.

This clone was observed a few times. This chain connects TRBV4-2 to TRBJ2-7; D might be TRBD2 (7 bases). This CDR3 is built from 16 residues. Trimming removed 0 bases at V and 6 bases at J, with 18 bases between. Germline values: CDR1 LGHNA, CDR2 YNFKEQ. The CDR3, as DNA: TGTGCCAGCAGCCAAGATCAGAGGGGGGGCCAGGGCGAGCAGTACTTC. The encoded protein is CASSQDQRGGQGEQYF.

Written as DNA, the CDR3 is TGTGCCTGGAGTAAAGGGTTTAGCACTGAAGCTTTCTTT. Encoded protein: CAWSKGFSTEAFF. The J gene is TRBJ1-1, the V gene TRBV30; D is unresolved. The CDR3 is 13 amino acids. Germline lookup yields CDR1 GTSNPN and CDR2 SVGIG (reference sequence). V lost 2 bases to trimming and J lost 4 bases, with 11 bases between them.

The chain links TRBV6-1 to TRBJ1-3; D ambiguous. The CDR3 spans 13 residues. Trimming removed 5 bases at V and 0 bases at J, with 5 bases between. The germline V gene encodes CDR1 MNHNS and CDR2 SASEGT. CDR3 coding DNA: TGTGCCAGCAGTCAGATCTCTGGAAACACCATATATTTT. It specifies CASSQISGNTIYF.

The V gene is TRBV4-1, the J gene TRBJ2-3; tentative D call: TRBD1 (5 bases). From germline, CDR1 is MGHRA and CDR2 YSYEKL. This CDR3 has 15 residues. The ends were cut back, 0 bases at V and 6 bases at J, with 13 bases in the middle. This CDR3 reads CASSQEPTWGDTQYF. DNA of the CDR3: TGCGCCAGCAGCCAAGAACCGACCTGGGGCGATACGCAGTATTTT.

The chain uses TRBV5-8 and TRBJ1-2; perhaps TRBD1 as D (5 bases). V lost 0 bases and J lost 4, with 13 bases in between. The CDR3 contains 15 residues. Germline assignment: CDR1 SGHTS and CDR2 YDEGEE. Here the CDR3 reads CASSLAGAGTYGYTF. The CDR3 DNA follows: TGTGCCAGCAGCTTGGCCGGGGCAGGGACCTATGGCTACACCTTC.

V and J are TRBV5-1 and TRBJ2-5; D is possibly TRBD1 (5 bases). Germline V gene lookup returns CDR1 SGHRS and CDR2 YFSETQ. Trimming removed 4 bases from V and 0 bases from J, with 7 bases in between. The CDR3 spans 13 residues. The CDR3 coding sequence is TGCGCCAGCAGCAGACAGTACCAAGAGACCCAGTACTTC. Residues: CASSRQYQETQYF.

The chain uses TRBV5-1 and TRBJ1-1; D is perhaps TRBD1 (6 bases). Germline assignment: CDR1 SGHRS and CDR2 YFSETQ. Trimming shortened V by 1 base and J by 10 bases, and 11 bases separated the two germline ends. This CDR3 is 12 amino acids long. The CDR3 region is CASSLTGQTAFF. CDR3 DNA sequence: TGCGCCAGCAGCTTGACGGGACAAACAGCTTTCTTT.

V and J are TRBV7-2 and TRBJ2-3; 7 nucleotides line up with TRBD1. This CDR3 spans 16 amino acids. V was pared by 5 bases and J by 5 bases, with 13 bases of the junction left unmatched. In germline, CDR1 is SGHTA, CDR2 FQGNSA. CDR3 residues: CASSRLDRVGVDTQYF. As DNA, the CDR3 is TGTGCCAGCAGCCGACTCGACAGGGTAGGGGTAGATACGCAGTATTTT.

The CDR3 bases are TGCGCCAGCAGCGCTTCCGGGACTAGCGGGTCCGGCACAGATACGCAGTATTTT. Translated: CASSASGTSGSGTDTQYF. V gene TRBV5-1 combines with J gene TRBJ2-3; 12 bases align to TRBD2. Germline assignment: CDR1 SGHRS and CDR2 YFSETQ. The V segment lost 4 bases and the J segment 1 base; nucleotides outside the gene matches: 10. This CDR3 contains 18 residues. Variable domain in full (rest from reference TRBV5-1 and TRBJ2-3): KAGVTQTPRYLIKTRGQQVTLSCSPISGHRSVSWYQQTPGQGLQFLFEYFSETQRNKGNFPGRFSGRQFSNSRSEMNVSTLELGDSALYLCASSASGTSGSGTDTQYFGPGTRLTVL.

This chain uses TRBV5-1 with TRBJ2-5, with 10 bases fitting TRBD1. Germline loops: CDR1 SGHRS, CDR2 YFSETQ. With V trimmed by 0 bases and J by 4 bases, 0 bases remained unmatched. This CDR3 is 14 amino acids long. For the CDR3, the DNA is TGCGCCAGCAGCTTGGGGACAGGGGGAGAGACCCAGTACTTC. Protein sequence: CASSLGTGGETQYF.

The CDR3 region is CASSVRDRSSYEQYV. CDR3 sequence (DNA): TGTGCCAGCAGCGTCCGGGACAGGAGCTCCTACGAGCAGTACGTC. The rearrangement links TRBV14 to TRBJ2-7, with TRBD1 identical over 8 bases. CDR1 SGHDN and CDR2 FVKESK come from the germline V gene. V trimming: 5 bases; J trimming: 0 bases; junction bases outside the gene matches: 6. This CDR3 is built from 15 residues.

J is TRBJ2-7 and V is TRBV15; D unresolved. Trimming removed 5 bases from V and 5 bases from J, with 16 bases in between. Germline lookup yields CDR1 LNHNV and CDR2 YYDKDF (reference sequence). CDR3 length: 14 residues. The CDR3 region has the DNA TGTGCCACCAGCTTCGTAGTCATGACCGACGAGCAGTACGTC. Its translation: CATSFVVMTDEQYV.

The chain carries TRBV29-1 and TRBJ1-2; 8 bases are shared with TRBD1. This CDR3 has 14 residues. V lost 4 bases to trimming and J lost 4 bases; unmatched junction nucleotides: 8. Germline V gene data show CDR1 as SQVTM and CDR2 as ANQGSEA. Written as DNA, the CDR3 is TGCAGCGTTGCGACAGGGGACTTGGCCTATGGCTACACCTTC. Protein: CSVATGDLAYGYTF.

The chain recombines TRBV2 with TRBJ1-1; 7 nucleotides agree with TRBD1. V shed 7 bases, J shed 0 bases, and the junction held 5 bases outside the gene matches. CDR3 length: 14 amino acids. The germline V gene has CDR1 SNHLY and CDR2 FYNNEI. This CDR3 reads CASNHRGLNTEAFF. CDR3 sequence (DNA): TGTGCCAGCAATCACAGGGGCTTGAACACTGAAGCTTTCTTT.

V gene TRBV6-5 combines with J gene TRBJ2-2; no definite D call. This CDR3 is 14 amino acids long. Germline CDR1 is MNHEY and CDR2 is SVGAGI. The V end lost 0 bases, the J end lost 1 base, and 3 bases lay between the germline ends. The CDR3 coding sequence is TGTGCCAGCAGTTACTCCCAGAACACCGGGGAGCTGTTTTTT. Residues: CASSYSQNTGELFF.

This chain connects TRBV7-9 to TRBJ1-3, with unresolved D. The germline CDR1 and CDR2 sequences are SEHNR and FQNEAQ (reference sequence). The V gene lost 6 bases and the J gene lost 8 bases, with 17 bases spanning the gap. This CDR3 has 14 residues. The CDR3 coding sequence is TGTGCCAGCAGGCCCCCTGTGGGTCCGGACACCATATATTTT. It codes for CASRPPVGPDTIYF.

The V gene is TRBV2, the J gene TRBJ2-1; 8 positions match TRBD1. V was pared by 4 bases and J by 4 bases, with 6 bases of the junction left unmatched. CDR1 and CDR2 from the germline V gene are SNHLY and FYNNEI. The CDR3 covers 15 residues. CDR3 nucleotide sequence: TGTGCCAGCAGTGGGACAGGGTTGTCATACAATGAGCAGTTCTTC. Its translation: CASSGTGLSYNEQFF.

This chain uses TRBV11-2 with TRBJ1-1; D perhaps matches TRBD1 (5 bases). This CDR3 is 11 amino acids long. V lost 7 bases and J lost 10, with 13 bases in between. Germline V CDR1 and CDR2: SGHAT, FQNNGV. In nucleotides, the CDR3 is TGTGCCAGCACCTCAGGGCGAACAGCTTTCTTT. Protein product: CASTSGRTAFF.